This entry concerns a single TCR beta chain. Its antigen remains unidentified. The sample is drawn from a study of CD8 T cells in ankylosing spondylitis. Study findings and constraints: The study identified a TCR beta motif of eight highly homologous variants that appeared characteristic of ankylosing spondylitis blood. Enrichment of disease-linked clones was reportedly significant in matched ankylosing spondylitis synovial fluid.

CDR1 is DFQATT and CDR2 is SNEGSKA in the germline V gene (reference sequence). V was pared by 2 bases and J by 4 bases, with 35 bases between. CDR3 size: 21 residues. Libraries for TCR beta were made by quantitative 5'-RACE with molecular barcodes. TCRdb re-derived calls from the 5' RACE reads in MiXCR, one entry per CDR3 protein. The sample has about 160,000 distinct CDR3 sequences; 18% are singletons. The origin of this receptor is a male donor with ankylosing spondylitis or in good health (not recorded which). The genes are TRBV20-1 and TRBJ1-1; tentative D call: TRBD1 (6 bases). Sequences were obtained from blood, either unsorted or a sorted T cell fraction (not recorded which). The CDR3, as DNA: TGCAGTGCTAGATCCACCGTACCCGAAGAGGGGACATTCCTCCTAGGCACTGAAGCTTTCTTT. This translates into CSARSTVPEEGTFLLGTEAFF.